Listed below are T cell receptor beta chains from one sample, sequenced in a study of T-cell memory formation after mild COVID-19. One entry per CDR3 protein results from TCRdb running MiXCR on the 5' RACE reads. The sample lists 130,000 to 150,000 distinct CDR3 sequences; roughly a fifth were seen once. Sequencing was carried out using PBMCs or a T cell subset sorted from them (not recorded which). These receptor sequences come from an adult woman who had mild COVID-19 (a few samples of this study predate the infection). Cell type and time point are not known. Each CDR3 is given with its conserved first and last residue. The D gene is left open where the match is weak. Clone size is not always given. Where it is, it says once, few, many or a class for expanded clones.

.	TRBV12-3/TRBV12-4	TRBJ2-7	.	TGTGCCAGCAGTTTAGGTTCCGGGACTGGGGCCGAGCAGTACTTC	CASSLGSGTGAEQYF
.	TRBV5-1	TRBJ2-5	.	TGCGCCAGCAGCTTGCGCCGGGCGGAAGAGACCCAGTACTTC	CASSLRRAEETQYF
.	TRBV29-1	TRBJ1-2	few	TGCAGCGTCAAAACACTGACCGGGGGTGGCTACACCTTC	CSVKTLTGGGYTF
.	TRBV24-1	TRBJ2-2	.	TGTGCCTCCCGAAAGGGTAACACCGGGGAGCTGTTTTTT	CASRKGNTGELFF
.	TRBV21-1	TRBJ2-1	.	TGTGCCAGCAGGCTGACAGAAAACTACTACAATGAGCAGTTCTTC	CASRLTENYYNEQFF
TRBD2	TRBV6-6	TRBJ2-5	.	TGTGCCAGCAGCCGGGAGGGGTGGGAGACCCAGTACTTC	CASSREGWETQYF
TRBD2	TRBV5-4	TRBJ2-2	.	TGTGCCAGCAGCTCTTGGACTAGCGTAAGCACCGGGGAGCTGTTTTTT	CASSSWTSVSTGELFF
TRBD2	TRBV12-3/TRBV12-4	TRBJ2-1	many	TGTGCCAGCAGTTCGGGCGGGAGGGCCATGAATGAGCAGTTCTTC	CASSSGGRAMNEQFF
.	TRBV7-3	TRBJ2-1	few	TGTGCCAGCAGCTTATCGGCTGGCTCAGATCAGCAGTTCTTC	CASSLSAGSDQQFF
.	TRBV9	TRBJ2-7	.	TGTGCCAGCAGCGTAGCTGAGGGGGGCGAGCAGTACTTC	CASSVAEGGEQYF
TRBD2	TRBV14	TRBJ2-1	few	TGTGCCAGCAGTCACCCTAGCGGGACCCCCTACAATGAGCAGTTCTTC	CASSHPSGTPYNEQFF
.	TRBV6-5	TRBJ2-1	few	TGTGCCAGCAGACGGGGGCCTCGGGGATACAATGAGCAGTTCTTC	CASRRGPRGYNEQFF
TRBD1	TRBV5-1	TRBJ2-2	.	TGCGCCAGCAGCTTGGGGGAGACAGGGACCACCGGGGAGCTGTTTTTT	CASSLGETGTTGELFF
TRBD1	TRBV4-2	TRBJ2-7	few	TGTGCCAGCAGCCAAGAGACAGGGGGTAACTACGAGCAGTACTTC	CASSQETGGNYEQYF
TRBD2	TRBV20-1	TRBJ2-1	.	TGCAGTGCTCCCCATAGCGGGAGCTTGTCCTACAATGAGCAGTTCTTC	CSAPHSGSLSYNEQFF
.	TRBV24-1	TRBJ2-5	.	TGTGCCACCCAACACTTCCGAGGAGAGACCCAGTACTTC	CATQHFRGETQYF
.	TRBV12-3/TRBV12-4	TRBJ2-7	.	TGTGCCAGCAGTTCCTCAGGGAAGGCCTACGAGCAGTACTTC	CASSSSGKAYEQYF
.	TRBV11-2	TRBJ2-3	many	TGTGCCAGCAGTTACCATACAGATACGCAGTATTTT	CASSYHTDTQYF
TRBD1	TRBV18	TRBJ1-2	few	TGTGCCAGCTCTCGGACAGGGGATGGCGGCTACACCTTC	CASSRTGDGGYTF
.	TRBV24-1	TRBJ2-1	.	TGTGCCACCAGTGCACAACAGGGGGGGCTGTTCTTC	CATSAQQGGLFF
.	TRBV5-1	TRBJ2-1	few	TGCGCCAGCAGCTTGGGGGGCACGCGGGCCAGCTCCTACAATGAGCAGTTCTTC	CASSLGGTRASSYNEQFF
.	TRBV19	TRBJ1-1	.	TGTGCCAGTAGCCGCGGACAGACCACTGAAGCTTTCTTT	CASSRGQTTEAFF
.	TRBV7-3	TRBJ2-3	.	TGTGCCAGCAGCTTAGACTATCCAGATACGCAGTATTTT	CASSLDYPDTQYF
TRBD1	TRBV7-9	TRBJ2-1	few	TGTGCCAGCAGCCAAGGACAGGGGGACGGTGAGCAGTTCTTC	CASSQGQGDGEQFF
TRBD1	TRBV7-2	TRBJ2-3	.	TGTGCCAGCAGCTTAGTCAGGGGGTCCACAGATACGCAGTATTTT	CASSLVRGSTDTQYF
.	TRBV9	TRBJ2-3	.	TGTGCCAGCAGCGTAGGAGGGAAGCATCTCAACACAGATACGCAGTATTTT	CASSVGGKHLNTDTQYF
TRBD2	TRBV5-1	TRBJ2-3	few	TGCGCCAGCAGCGCGGGACTAGGGGCAGATACGCAGTATTTT	CASSAGLGADTQYF
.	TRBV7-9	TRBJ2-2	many	TGTGCCAGCAGCTTCGGGACTTCCCACACCGGGGAGCTGTTTTTT	CASSFGTSHTGELFF
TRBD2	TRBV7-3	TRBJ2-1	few	TGTGCCAGCATGGCTAGCGGGGCTAACAATGAGCAGTTCTTC	CASMASGANNEQFF
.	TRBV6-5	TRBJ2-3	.	TGTGCCAGCAGTCAACGGGCGGATTGGGGGACAGATACGCAGTATTTT	CASSQRADWGTDTQYF
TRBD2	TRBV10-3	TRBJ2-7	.	TGTGCCATCAGTGAGAGGCTAGCGGACTACGAGCAGTACTTC	CAISERLADYEQYF
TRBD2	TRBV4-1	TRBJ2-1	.	TGCGCCAGCAGCCAAGATCCGCGGACTAGGGTCGGGGATGAGCAGTTCTTC	CASSQDPRTRVGDEQFF
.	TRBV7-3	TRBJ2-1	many	TGTGCCAGCAGCCCAAGGGGGGGGAGGTGGAATGAGCAGTTCTTC	CASSPRGGRWNEQFF
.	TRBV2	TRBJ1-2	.	TGTGCCAGCAGTGATGGTGGCAGACCTATTTATGGCTACACCTTC	CASSDGGRPIYGYTF
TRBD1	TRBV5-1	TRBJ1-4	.	TGCGCCAGCAGCCCACAGGGGGCGAAGGAAAAACTGTTTTTT	CASSPQGAKEKLFF
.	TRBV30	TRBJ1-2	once	TGTGCCTGGAGTGCCGACTTCTATGGCTACACCTTC	CAWSADFYGYTF
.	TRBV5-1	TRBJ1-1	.	TGCGCCAGCAGCTTGGCCTCGGAGAACACTGAAGCTTTCTTT	CASSLASENTEAFF
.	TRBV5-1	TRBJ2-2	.	TGCGCCAGCAGCTTGGGGGAGCGTTCGGAGCTGTTTTTT	CASSLGERSELFF
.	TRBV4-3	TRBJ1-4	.	TGCGCCAGCAGCCAAGGACCGGGACTAGCGGTTGAAAAACTGTTTTTT	CASSQGPGLAVEKLFF
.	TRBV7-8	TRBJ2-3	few	TGTGCCAGCAGCCCGGGAGTGGCAGATACGCAGTATTTT	CASSPGVADTQYF
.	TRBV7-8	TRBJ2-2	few	TGTGCCAGCAGCTTAGCAAGGGGGATAAGGACCGGGGAGCTGTTTTTT	CASSLARGIRTGELFF
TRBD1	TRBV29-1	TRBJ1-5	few	TGCAGCGTTGGATCAGGGGGCAGGCAGCCCCAGCATTTT	CSVGSGGRQPQHF
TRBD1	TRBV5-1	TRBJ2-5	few	TGCGCCAGCAGCTTGGACGGACAGGGACACCAAGAGACCCAGTACTTC	CASSLDGQGHQETQYF
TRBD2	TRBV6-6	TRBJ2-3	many	TGTGCCAGCAGTCTAGCGGGAGGGCCGGCCTCCGGAACGCAGTATTTT	CASSLAGGPASGTQYF
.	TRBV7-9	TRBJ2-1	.	TGTGCCAGCAGCCTCATTAGGGACCCCTACAATGAGCAGTTCTTC	CASSLIRDPYNEQFF
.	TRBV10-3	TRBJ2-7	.	TGTGCCATCAGTAAGGCTGGCCAGGGGCCCGCCTACGAGCAGTACTTC	CAISKAGQGPAYEQYF
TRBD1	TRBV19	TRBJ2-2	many	TGTGCCACTCGTGGGACAGGGGTCGCCGGGGAGCTGTTTTTT	CATRGTGVAGELFF
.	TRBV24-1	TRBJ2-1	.	TGTGCCACCAGTGATCGCAAAACGGGACCGAAGAGCAATGAGCAGTTCTTC	CATSDRKTGPKSNEQFF
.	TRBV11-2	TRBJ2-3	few	TGTGCCAGCAGCCCCAAGTTAAACTCCCCCACAGATACGCAGTATTTT	CASSPKLNSPTDTQYF
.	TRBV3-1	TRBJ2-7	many	TGTGCCAGCAGCCAGTTGTCCTACGAGCAGTACTTC	CASSQLSYEQYF
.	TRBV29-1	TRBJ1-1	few	TGCAGCGTGGACCTAGGGGGGGCGGCTGAAGCTTTCTTT	CSVDLGGAAEAFF
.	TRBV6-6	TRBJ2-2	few	TGTGCCAGCAGTTACGACGGGCTCAGCGGCGACCCCACCGGGGAGCTGTTTTTT	CASSYDGLSGDPTGELFF
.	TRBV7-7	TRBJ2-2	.	TGTGCTAGCAGCCAAGAGGCGGGGAGGCTAAACACCGGGGAGCTGTTTTTT	CASSQEAGRLNTGELFF
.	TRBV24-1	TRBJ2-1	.	TGTGCCACCAGTGGGCAGGGGGGCCGGTATGAGCAGTTCTTC	CATSGQGGRYEQFF
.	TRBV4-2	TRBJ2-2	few	TGTGCCAGCAGCCAACCGACAACTACCGGGGAGCTGTTTTTT	CASSQPTTTGELFF
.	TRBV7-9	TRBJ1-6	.	TGTGCCAGCAGCCAGACAGGAGCCAGTTCACCCCTCCACTTT	CASSQTGASSPLHF
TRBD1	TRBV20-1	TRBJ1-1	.	TGCAGTGCTAGAGATCTACGGACAGGGGGCTTTACTGAAGCTTTCTTT	CSARDLRTGGFTEAFF